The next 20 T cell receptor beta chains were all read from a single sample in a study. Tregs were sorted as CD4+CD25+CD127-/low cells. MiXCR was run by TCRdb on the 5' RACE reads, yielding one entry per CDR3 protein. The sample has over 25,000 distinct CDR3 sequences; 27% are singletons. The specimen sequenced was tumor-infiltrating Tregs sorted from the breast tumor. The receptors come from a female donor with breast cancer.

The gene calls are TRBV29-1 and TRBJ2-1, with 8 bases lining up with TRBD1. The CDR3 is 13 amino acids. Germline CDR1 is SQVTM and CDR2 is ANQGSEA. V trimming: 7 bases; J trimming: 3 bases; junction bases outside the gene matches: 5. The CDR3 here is CSDRTGIYNEQFF. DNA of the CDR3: TGCAGCGACAGGACAGGGATCTACAATGAGCAGTTCTTC.

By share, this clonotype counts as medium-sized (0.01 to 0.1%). The CDR3 region is CASSPGGHRYGYTF. The CDR3 DNA follows: TGTGCCAGCAGCCCCGGGGGGCACCGCTATGGCTACACCTTC. V usage is TRBV5-8 and J usage is TRBJ1-2; tentative D call: TRBD1 (6 bases). This CDR3 region has 14 residues. The ends were cut back, 4 bases at V and 4 bases at J, with 14 bases in the middle. CDR1 and CDR2 from the germline V gene are SGHTS and YDEGEE.

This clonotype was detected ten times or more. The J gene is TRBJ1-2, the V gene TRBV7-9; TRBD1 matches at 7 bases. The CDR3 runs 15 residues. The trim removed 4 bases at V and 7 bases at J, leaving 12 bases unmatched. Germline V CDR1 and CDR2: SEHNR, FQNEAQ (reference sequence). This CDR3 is CASSYTLGTDFGYTF. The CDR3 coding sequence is TGTGCCAGCAGCTACACATTAGGGACAGACTTTGGCTACACCTTC. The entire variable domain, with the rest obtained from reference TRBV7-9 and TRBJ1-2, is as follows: DTGVSQNPRHKITKRGQNVTFRCDPISEHNRLYWYRQTLGQGPEFLTYFQNEAQLEKSRLLSDRFSAERPKGSFSTLEIQRTEQGDSAMYLCASSYTLGTDFGYTFGSGTRLTVV.

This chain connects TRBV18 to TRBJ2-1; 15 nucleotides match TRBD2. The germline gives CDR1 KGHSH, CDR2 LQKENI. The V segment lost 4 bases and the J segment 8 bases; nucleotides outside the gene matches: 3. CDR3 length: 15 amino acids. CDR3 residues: CASSLRTSGRDEQFF. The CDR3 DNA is TGTGCCAGCTCACTTCGGACTAGCGGGAGGGATGAGCAGTTCTTC.

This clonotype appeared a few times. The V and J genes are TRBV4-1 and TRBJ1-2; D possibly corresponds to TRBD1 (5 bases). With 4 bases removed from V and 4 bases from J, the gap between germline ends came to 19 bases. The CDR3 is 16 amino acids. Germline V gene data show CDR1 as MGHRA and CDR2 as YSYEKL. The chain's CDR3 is CASSPPPGTLSYGYTF. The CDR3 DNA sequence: TGCGCCAGCAGCCCCCCGCCGGGGACTCTTAGCTATGGCTACACCTTC.

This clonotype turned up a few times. The CDR3 DNA reads as TGTGCCAGCAGCCACGGGACTAGCGGGAGCGATGAGCAGTTCTTC. Translating it yields CASSHGTSGSDEQFF. The rearrangement uses TRBV9 and TRBJ2-1; 14 nucleotides line up with TRBD2. CDR3 length: 15 amino acids. Per the germline V gene, CDR1 is SGDLS and CDR2 is YYNGEE. V lost 4 bases and J lost 8; bases outside the gene matches: 5. Complete variable domain (other parts from reference TRBV9 and TRBJ2-1): DSGVTQTPKHLITATGQRVTLRCSPRSGDLSVYWYQQSLDQGLQFLIQYYNGEERAKGNILERFSAQQFPDLHSELNLSSLELGDSALYFCASSHGTSGSDEQFFGPGTRLTVL.

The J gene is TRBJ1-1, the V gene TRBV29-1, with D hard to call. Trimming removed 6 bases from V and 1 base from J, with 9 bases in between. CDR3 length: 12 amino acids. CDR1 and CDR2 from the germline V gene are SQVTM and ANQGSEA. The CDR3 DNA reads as TGCAGCGTCGGAGCGGGGAACACTGAAGCTTTCTTT. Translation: CSVGAGNTEAFF.

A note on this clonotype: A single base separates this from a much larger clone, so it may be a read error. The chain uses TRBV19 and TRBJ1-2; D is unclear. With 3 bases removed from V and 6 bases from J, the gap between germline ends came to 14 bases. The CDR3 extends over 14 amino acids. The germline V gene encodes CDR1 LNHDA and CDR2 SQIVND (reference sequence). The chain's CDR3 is CASSILAENHGYTF. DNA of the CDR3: TGTGCCAGTAGTATCTTGGCAGAAAACCATGGCTACACCTTC.

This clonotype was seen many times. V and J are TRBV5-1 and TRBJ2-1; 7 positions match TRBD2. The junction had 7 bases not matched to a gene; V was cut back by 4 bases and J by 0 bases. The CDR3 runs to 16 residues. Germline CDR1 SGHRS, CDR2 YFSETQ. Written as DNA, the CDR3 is TGCGCCAGCAGCCCCCTGGCGGGAGCCTCCTACAATGAGCAGTTCTTC. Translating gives CASSPLAGASYNEQFF.

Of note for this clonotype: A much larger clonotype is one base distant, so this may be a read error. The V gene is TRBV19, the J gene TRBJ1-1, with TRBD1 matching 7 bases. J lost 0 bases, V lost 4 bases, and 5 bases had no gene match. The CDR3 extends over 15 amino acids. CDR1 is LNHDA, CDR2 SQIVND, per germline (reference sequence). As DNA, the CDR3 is TGTGCCAGTAGTACGGGACAGCTCGTGAACACTGAAGCTTTCTTT. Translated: CASSTGQLVNTEAFF.

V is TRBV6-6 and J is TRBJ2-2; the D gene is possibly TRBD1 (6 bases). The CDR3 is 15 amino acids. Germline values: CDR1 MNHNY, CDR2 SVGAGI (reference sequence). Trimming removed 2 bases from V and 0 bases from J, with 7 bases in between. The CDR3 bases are TGTGCCAGCAGTTACCAGGGGTCGAACACCGGGGAGCTGTTTTTT. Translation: CASSYQGSNTGELFF.

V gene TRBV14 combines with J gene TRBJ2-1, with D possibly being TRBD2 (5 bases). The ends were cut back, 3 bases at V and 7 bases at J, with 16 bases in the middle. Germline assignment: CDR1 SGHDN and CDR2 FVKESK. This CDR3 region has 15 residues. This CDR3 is CASSQLVGEGNEQFF. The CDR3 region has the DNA TGTGCCAGCAGCCAGCTAGTGGGAGAAGGGAATGAGCAGTTCTTC.

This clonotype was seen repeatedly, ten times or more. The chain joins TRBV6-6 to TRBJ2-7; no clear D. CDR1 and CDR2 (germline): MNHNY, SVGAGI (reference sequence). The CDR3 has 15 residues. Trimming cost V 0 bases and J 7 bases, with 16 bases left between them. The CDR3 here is CASSYSGPTVEEQYF. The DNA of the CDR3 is TGTGCCAGCAGTTACTCAGGACCTACCGTTGAAGAGCAGTACTTC.

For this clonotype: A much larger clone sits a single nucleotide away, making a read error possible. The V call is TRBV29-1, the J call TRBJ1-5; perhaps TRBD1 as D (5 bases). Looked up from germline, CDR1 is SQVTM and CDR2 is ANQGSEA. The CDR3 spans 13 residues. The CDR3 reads CGVGEGPRQPQHF. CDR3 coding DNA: TGCGGCGTTGGGGAGGGGCCTAGACAGCCCCAGCATTTT.

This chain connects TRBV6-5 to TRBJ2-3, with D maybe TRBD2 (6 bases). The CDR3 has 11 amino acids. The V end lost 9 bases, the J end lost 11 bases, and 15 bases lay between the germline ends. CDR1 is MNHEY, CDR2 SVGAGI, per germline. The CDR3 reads CASGTLHEQYF. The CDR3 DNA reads TGTGCCAGTGGGACTCTTCATGAGCAGTATTTT.

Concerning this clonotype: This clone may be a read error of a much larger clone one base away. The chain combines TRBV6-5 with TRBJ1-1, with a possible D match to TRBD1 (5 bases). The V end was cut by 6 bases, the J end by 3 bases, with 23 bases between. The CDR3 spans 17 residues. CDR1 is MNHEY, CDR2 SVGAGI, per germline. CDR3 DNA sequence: TGTGCCAGCAGCGCCGGGATAGGGACTGTCGGAGACACTGAAGCTTTCTTT. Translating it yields CASSAGIGTVGDTEAFF.

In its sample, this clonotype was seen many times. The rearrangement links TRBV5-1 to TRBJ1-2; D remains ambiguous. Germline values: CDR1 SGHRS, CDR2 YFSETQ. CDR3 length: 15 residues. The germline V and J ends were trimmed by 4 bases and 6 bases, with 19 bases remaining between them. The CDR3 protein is CASSPRTPTRNGYTF. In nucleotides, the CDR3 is TGCGCCAGCAGCCCCCGGACTCCCACAAGGAATGGCTACACCTTC.

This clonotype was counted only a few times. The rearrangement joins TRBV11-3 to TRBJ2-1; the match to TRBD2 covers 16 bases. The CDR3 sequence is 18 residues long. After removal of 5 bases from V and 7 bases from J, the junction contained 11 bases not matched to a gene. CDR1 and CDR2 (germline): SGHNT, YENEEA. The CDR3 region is CASSQNPGLAGGLNEQFF. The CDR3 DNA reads TGTGCCAGCAGCCAGAACCCGGGACTAGCGGGAGGGCTAAATGAGCAGTTCTTC.

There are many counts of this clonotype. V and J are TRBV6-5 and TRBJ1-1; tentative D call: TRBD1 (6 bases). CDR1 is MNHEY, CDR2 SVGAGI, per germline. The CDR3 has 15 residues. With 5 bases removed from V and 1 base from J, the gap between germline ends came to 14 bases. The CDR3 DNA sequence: TGTGCCAGCAGTGCCGCAGGGGCGAGGAACACTGAAGCTTTCTTT. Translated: CASSAAGARNTEAFF.

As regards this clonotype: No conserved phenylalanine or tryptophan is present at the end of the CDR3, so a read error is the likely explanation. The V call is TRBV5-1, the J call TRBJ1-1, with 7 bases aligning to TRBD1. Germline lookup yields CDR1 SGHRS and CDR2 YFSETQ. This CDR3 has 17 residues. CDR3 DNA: TGCGCAAGCAGCTTGGAGTTGACAGGGAGGATCAACACTGAAGCTTTCTCT. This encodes CASSLELTGRINTEAFS.